This T cell receptor beta chain emerged from a study of blood T cells in healthy people across ages. Study outcomes and limitations: The diversity estimates, figures obtained from one million T cells, were considered underestimates. In older individuals, TCR beta diversity per million T cells was lower, falling roughly linearly with age. Samples with more naive T cells showed higher observed beta diversity.

Alongside a J-beta primer mix, a sample-barcoded 5' primer served in a second PCR lasting about 7 to 11 cycles. TCRdb redid the calling of the 5' RACE reads with MiXCR, one entry per CDR3 protein. The sample includes hundreds of thousands of distinct CDR3 sequences, 36% of them seen just once. There are a few counts of this clonotype. Its antigen is currently unknown. V dropped 5 bases and J dropped 1 base, with 12 bases sitting between them. The CDR3 totals 14 residues. Germline V gene lookup returns CDR1 SGHRS and CDR2 YFSETQ. This TCR came from a man between 18 and 29 years old in good health. Sequencing input: blood. The genes are TRBV5-1 and TRBJ1-1; the D is unclear. The CDR3 reads CASRSFDGNTEAFF. CDR3 in DNA: TGCGCCAGCAGATCGTTCGACGGGAACACTGAAGCTTTCTTT.